The 28 T cell receptor beta chains in this list originate from one sample, sequenced in a study of OX40 agonist ivuxolimab in advanced cancers. Clones were sequenced by immunoSEQ multiplex PCR, and TCRdb holds only the in-frame ones, with some missing. The sample has about 19,000 clones, about four fifths seen once; the top ten hold roughly 34%. This material consisted of CD4+ or CD8+ T cells sorted from blood, taken in a trial of the OX40 agonist ivuxolimab. These receptors originate from an adult with an advanced solid tumor such as melanoma, head and neck, liver or kidney cancer.

The V call is TRBV6-6, the J call TRBJ2-7; D unclear. The CDR3 is 15 residues long. V was pared by 6 bases and J by 3 bases, with 18 bases between. In germline, CDR1 is MNHNY, CDR2 SVGAGI (reference sequence). The CDR3 is CASRPTRTALYEQYF. For the CDR3, the DNA is TGTGCCAGCAGACCTACCCGGACGGCCCTCTACGAGCAGTACTTC.

The rearrangement uses TRBV9 and TRBJ1-3; TRBD1 agrees at 7 bases. Germline V gene lookup returns CDR1 SGDLS and CDR2 YYNGEE. J was trimmed by 1 base and V by 4 bases; bases with no gene match: 2. This CDR3 contains 14 residues. The DNA of the CDR3 is TGTGCCAGCAGCCAGGGGGGGTCTGGAAACACCATATATTTT. Protein: CASSQGGSGNTIYF.

The rearrangement links TRBV7-2 to TRBJ1-1; D call uncertain. In germline, CDR1 is SGHTA, CDR2 FQGNSA. The CDR3 extends over 15 amino acids. The V end was cut by 5 bases, the J end by 3 bases, with 16 bases between. The chain's CDR3 is CASSTFVGVDTEAFF. CDR3 DNA: TGTGCCAGCAGCACCTTCGTCGGGGTCGACACTGAAGCTTTCTTT.

This chain joins TRBV19 and TRBJ2-1, with D maybe TRBD1 (6 bases). This CDR3 has 11 amino acids. Germline V gene lookup returns CDR1 LNHDA and CDR2 SQIVND (reference sequence). V was cut by 9 bases and J by 8 bases, with 11 bases left in between. CDR3 nucleotide sequence: TGTGCCAGCGGACAGTTGCATGAGCAGTTCTTC. Its protein product is CASGQLHEQFF. The entire variable domain, with the rest obtained from reference TRBV19 and TRBJ2-1, is as follows: DGGITQSPKYLFRKEGQNVTLSCEQNLNHDAMYWYRQDPGQGLRLIYYSQIVNDFQKGDIAEGYSVSREKKESFPLTVTSAQKNPTAFYLCASGQLHEQFFGPGTRLTVL.

The chain is built from TRBV27 and TRBJ2-5; D gene unclear. Germline assignment: CDR1 MNHEY and CDR2 SMNVEV (reference sequence). V was pared by 8 bases and J by 5 bases, with 12 bases between. CDR3 size: 12 residues. CDR3 amino acids: CASEMGSETQYF. DNA for the CDR3: TGTGCCAGCGAAATGGGTTCCGAGACCCAGTACTTC.

The V call is TRBV27, the J call TRBJ2-2; D remains unclear. Germline V gene sequence: CDR1 MNHEY, CDR2 SMNVEV (reference sequence). The CDR3 is 15 residues long. V was shortened by 3 bases and J by 6 bases, with 14 bases between the two germline ends. The CDR3 DNA sequence: TGTGCCAGCAGTTTGGGCTTTCCGCCCGCCGGGGAGCTGTTTTTT. Amino acid sequence: CASSLGFPPAGELFF.

This clone was seen just once. The CDR3 nucleotides read TGTGCCAGCTCACCACAATCTCCAGGGGGGAACACTGAAGCTTTCTTT. As protein: CASSPQSPGGNTEAFF. The gene calls are TRBV18 and TRBJ1-1; 7 bases match TRBD1. Germline assignment: CDR1 KGHSH and CDR2 LQKENI. CDR3 length equals 16 residues. Trimming removed 1 base from V and 1 base from J; junction bases left unmatched: 6.

The chain is built from TRBV10-3 and TRBJ1-5, with D unclear. CDR3 length: 16 residues. Germline loops: CDR1 ENHRY, CDR2 SYGVKD. Trimming left V 3 bases short and J 5 bases short, with 17 bases between. Here the CDR3 DNA reads TGTGCCATCAGTGATGTGAGAACAACTTGGGATCAGCCCCAGCATTTT. It codes for CAISDVRTTWDQPQHF.

V usage is TRBV27 and J usage is TRBJ2-3; D not certain. Trimming stripped 0 bases from V and 4 bases from J, with 5 bases between. This CDR3 comprises 13 residues. Germline V CDR1 and CDR2: MNHEY, SMNVEV (reference sequence). DNA for the CDR3: TGTGCCAGCAGTTTATCTCGGTCAGATACGCAGTATTTT. Its translation is CASSLSRSDTQYF.

The V and J genes are TRBV27 and TRBJ2-3; 8 bases align to TRBD2. Looked up from germline, CDR1 is MNHEY and CDR2 is SMNVEV (reference sequence). The junction had 6 bases not matched to a gene; V was cut back by 10 bases and J by 0 bases. CDR3 length: 14 residues. In nucleotides, the CDR3 is TGTGCCATCGCGGGGGGCGTAAGCACAGATACGCAGTATTTT. It yields the protein CAIAGGVSTDTQYF.

The CDR3 DNA sequence: TGCGCCAGCAGCTTGAGGCTCGGGTATACTAATGAAAAACTGTTTTTT. This sequence encodes CASSLRLGYTNEKLFF. J is TRBJ1-4 and V is TRBV5-1; D gene uncertain. CDR1 is SGHRS, CDR2 YFSETQ, per germline. The CDR3 runs 16 residues. V lost 1 base and J 2 bases, leaving 12 bases between the germline ends.

The chain recombines TRBV7-2 with TRBJ1-3; no clear D. In germline, CDR1 is SGHTA, CDR2 FQGNSA. There are 14 residues in the CDR3. V was cut by 5 bases and J by 2 bases, with 10 bases left in between. CDR3 bases: TGTGCCAGCAGCCTACAAGGACCTGGAAACACCATATATTTT. It translates to CASSLQGPGNTIYF.

Only a few counts were recorded for this clone. The rearrangement links TRBV6-6 to TRBJ1-1; no clear D. This CDR3 comprises 12 residues. The germline V gene encodes CDR1 MNHNY and CDR2 SVGAGI (reference sequence). V was pared by 6 bases and J by 11 bases, with 16 bases between. CDR3 sequence: CASSLGPGWAFF. The CDR3 bases are TGTGCCAGCAGCCTCGGACCGGGATGGGCTTTCTTT.

J is TRBJ2-2 and V is TRBV7-9; D ambiguous. Germline CDR1 and CDR2: SEHNR and FQNEAQ (reference sequence). This CDR3 is built from 13 residues. V was cut by 5 bases and J by 5 bases, with 9 bases left in between. This chain's CDR3 is CASSPKGTGELFF. DNA for the CDR3: TGTGCCAGCAGCCCTAAAGGTACCGGGGAGCTGTTTTTT.

The rearrangement joins TRBV27 to TRBJ2-3; TRBD2 aligns across 9 bases. The CDR3 is 14 residues long. Unmatched junction bases numbered 2, after V lost 7 bases and J lost 0 bases. Germline lookup yields CDR1 MNHEY and CDR2 SMNVEV (reference sequence). The CDR3 DNA is TGTGCCAGCATAGCGGGGGATAGCACAGATACGCAGTATTTT. This translates into CASIAGDSTDTQYF.

V usage is TRBV28 and J usage is TRBJ1-4, with D unclear. Germline V gene sequence: CDR1 MDHEN, CDR2 SYDVKM. The germline V and J ends were trimmed by 1 base and 8 bases, with 5 bases remaining between them. CDR3 size: 12 residues. The CDR3 spells CASSLFGEKLFF. The CDR3 DNA reads TGTGCCAGCAGTTTATTTGGGGAAAAACTGTTTTTT.

This sequence joins TRBV7-9 and TRBJ1-2; a weak D match, TRBD1 (5 bases). CDR3 length: 14 amino acids. The germline V gene encodes CDR1 SEHNR and CDR2 FQNEAQ (reference sequence). V was cut by 8 bases and J by 2 bases, with 15 bases left in between. CDR3 coding DNA: TGTGCCAGCTCCGAAGGGGCCGGGAACTATGGCTACACCTTC. Translating it yields CASSEGAGNYGYTF.

The chain has TRBV7-3 and TRBJ2-6; D unclear. From germline, CDR1 is SGHTA and CDR2 FQGTGA. V lost 5 bases and J 0 bases, leaving 14 bases between the germline ends. CDR3 length: 17 residues. CDR3 loop: CASSRAVPLSGANVLTF. DNA of the CDR3: TGTGCCAGCAGCCGCGCAGTACCACTCTCTGGGGCCAACGTCCTGACTTTC.

V is TRBV2 and J is TRBJ2-7, with D uncertain. The V end was cut by 7 bases, the J end by 2 bases, with 12 bases between. Germline V gene sequence: CDR1 SNHLY, CDR2 FYNNEI. This CDR3 has 13 residues. CDR3 DNA sequence: TGTGCCAGCACTGGAACAGAGACCTACGAGCAGTACTTC. Translation gives CASTGTETYEQYF.

Only a few counts were recorded for this clone. The V gene is TRBV7-9, the J gene TRBJ2-1; TRBD2 is a possible D gene (5 bases). Deletions cut 6 bases from V and 0 bases from J, with 15 bases between. CDR3 length equals 16 residues. The germline CDR1 and CDR2 sequences are SEHNR and FQNEAQ (reference sequence). As DNA, the CDR3 is TGTGCCAGCAGTGGGCGGGCATCAAGCTCCTACAATGAGCAGTTCTTC. Its protein product is CASSGRASSSYNEQFF.

This rearrangement joins TRBV19 to TRBJ1-2; TRBD1 agrees at 7 bases. CDR3 length: 12 residues. Germline V gene data show CDR1 as LNHDA and CDR2 as SQIVND (reference sequence). CDR3 coding DNA: TGTGCGATAAGACAGGGAGCTAATGGCTACACCTTC. This codes for CAIRQGANGYTF.

This sequence joins TRBV9 and TRBJ2-3; 7 bases agree with TRBD1. There are 15 residues in the CDR3. Germline CDR1 and CDR2: SGDLS and YYNGEE. V dropped 3 bases and J dropped 5; count of bases not matched to a gene: 9. CDR3 nucleotides: TGTGCCAGCAGCGCCCGGGACAGTATAATAGATACGCAGTATTTT. Amino acid sequence: CASSARDSIIDTQYF.

V is TRBV29-1 and J is TRBJ1-1; D is unresolved. The CDR3 is made up of 11 amino acids. Germline lookup yields CDR1 SQVTM and CDR2 ANQGSEA. CDR3: CRCEFYTEAFF. In nucleotides, the CDR3 is TGCAGGTGTGAGTTCTACACTGAAGCTTTCTTT.

This clone has a handful of counts. V is TRBV12-5 and J is TRBJ1-2, with 12 bases lining up with TRBD1. The germline V gene encodes CDR1 LGHNT and CDR2 FRNRAP. The V and J ends lost 5 bases and 4 bases, in that order; junction bases with no gene match: 17. The CDR3 runs to 19 residues. The CDR3 DNA follows: TGTGCTAGTGGTCCATCCATTGGGACAGGGGGCTTACCGCCCTATGGCTACACCTTC. Amino acids: CASGPSIGTGGLPPYGYTF.

CDR3 amino acids: CASSPSGSGAFF. The CDR3 region has the DNA TGTGCCAGCAGTCCCTCGGGCTCCGGAGCTTTCTTT. V is TRBV27 and J is TRBJ1-1; D is unclear. V lost 5 bases and J lost 10, with 14 bases in between. CDR3 size: 12 residues. Germline CDR1 and CDR2: MNHEY and SMNVEV (reference sequence).

In its sample, this clone was seen once. The rearrangement joins TRBV7-2 to TRBJ1-1; D remains ambiguous. Germline V gene sequence: CDR1 SGHTA, CDR2 FQGNSA. With 2 bases removed from V and 8 bases from J, the gap between germline ends came to 6 bases. The CDR3 runs 11 residues. The CDR3 loop is CASSLNPEAFF. CDR3 sequence (DNA): TGTGCCAGCAGCTTAAACCCCGAAGCTTTCTTT.

This clone appeared a few times. V is TRBV7-9 and J is TRBJ1-1; no clear D gene. Germline assignment: CDR1 SEHNR and CDR2 FQNEAQ (reference sequence). V lost 1 base and J lost 10, with 16 bases in between. The length of the CDR3 is 14 residues. The CDR3 DNA follows: TGTGCCAGCAGCTTAGTTGCAGAATCGGAGGCAGCTTTCTTT. This encodes CASSLVAESEAAFF.

The chain uses TRBV7-9 and TRBJ2-5; 8 positions match TRBD1. Germline-derived CDR1 and CDR2 are SEHNR and FQNEAQ (reference sequence). V lost 2 bases, J lost 4 bases, and 3 bases stayed unmatched. CDR3 size: 14 residues. CDR3 sequence: CASSLQGAGETQYF. The CDR3 DNA reads TGTGCCAGCAGCTTACAGGGGGCTGGAGAGACCCAGTACTTC.